Listed below are T cell receptor beta chains from one sample, sequenced in a study of CXCR3-negative and CXCR3-positive naive CD8 T cells. Each CDR3 protein gets one entry in TCRdb, which reprocessed the 5' RACE reads and gives no DNA. The listing contains roughly 110,000 distinct CDR3 sequences. Sequences were obtained from naive CXCR3+ CD8+ T cells from blood. The receptors here all came from a human donor in good health. Some clones in this sample may be carry-over from other donors' samples. CDR3s include the opening cysteine and the closing phenylalanine or tryptophan.

j_call v_call cdr3_length cdr3_aa
TRBJ2-3 TRBV4-3 13 CASSQGTTDTQYF
TRBJ2-1 TRBV6-2/TRBV6-3 15 CASSPPSGGYNEQFF
TRBJ2-5 TRBV12-3/TRBV12-4 13 CASRPGLGETQYF
TRBJ2-3 TRBV7-6 21 CASSFPGPSAGTSDRADTQYF
TRBJ1-2 TRBV9 13 CASSVDEGNGYTF
TRBJ2-3 TRBV27 14 CASSLSDSPDTQYF
TRBJ2-7 TRBV11-2 13 CASSGDTGSEQYF
TRBJ1-1 TRBV12-3/TRBV12-4 12 CASSRTTDGAFF
TRBJ2-7 TRBV5-6 15 CASSFPGTGTYEQYF
TRBJ1-2 TRBV20-1 14 CSARDGQGNYGYTF
TRBJ2-7 TRBV4-1 14 CASSHRGGSYEQYF
TRBJ1-1 TRBV20-1 17 CSARDLGSTALNTEAFF
TRBJ2-3 TRBV27 14 CASSLRQGPDTQYF
TRBJ2-7 TRBV28 15 CASSLHPGQVYEQYF
TRBJ2-3 TRBV10-1 15 CASSFGTASTDTQYF
TRBJ2-1 TRBV28 16 CASSLTTSGVYNEQFF
TRBJ2-7 TRBV6-6 12 CASADAAYEQYF
TRBJ2-7 TRBV29-1 15 CSVEVDSISSYEQYF
TRBJ1-2 TRBV7-9 17 CASSFSTETGIAGGYTF
TRBJ1-1 TRBV7-3 13 CASSSTVNTEAFF
TRBJ1-4 TRBV12-3/TRBV12-4 13 CASTRTRGEKLFF
TRBJ1-1 TRBV21-1 13 CASSKGGGSEAFF
TRBJ2-3 TRBV28 14 CASSLLGDGNTQYF
TRBJ2-1 TRBV6-5 15 CASSYGTGPYNEQFF
TRBJ2-5 TRBV6-6 17 CASSFGLAGGLGETQYF
TRBJ2-7 TRBV28 15 CASCTGTGGFREQYF
TRBJ1-2 TRBV12-3/TRBV12-4 16 CASSSPPDSRNYGYTF
TRBJ2-3 TRBV15 12 CATSKPEDTQYF
TRBJ1-2 TRBV5-1 14 CASTSGTGGDGYTF
TRBJ2-7 TRBV29-1 11 CSASVGYEQYF
TRBJ2-3 TRBV29-1 14 CSVSVPGLADTQYF
TRBJ2-5 TRBV25-1 14 CASRLAGEGETQYF
TRBJ2-7 TRBV20-1 16 CSARDMRGTFSYEQYF
TRBJ2-2 TRBV2 14 CASSEAQGTGELFF
TRBJ1-2 TRBV6-4 14 CASSAGQGANGYTF
TRBJ2-2 TRBV25-1 14 CASSASGGHGELFF
TRBJ2-1 TRBV29-1 15 CSAASWDGSYNEQFF
TRBJ2-7 TRBV29-1 13 CSVHQGSSYEQYF
TRBJ2-1 TRBV25-1 15 CASRNPGQGATEQFF
TRBJ2-5 TRBV28 15 CASSSQGLGQETQYF
TRBJ2-7 TRBV29-1 13 CSVEKGDSYEQYF
TRBJ1-6 TRBV28 16 CASPRAREFCNSPLHF
TRBJ1-3 TRBV20-1 15 CSARKGGRSGNTIYF
TRBJ2-7 TRBV11-2 13 CASSLEITYEQYF
TRBJ2-7 TRBV7-9 15 CASSTVVDRVYEQYF
TRBJ2-7 TRBV12-3/TRBV12-4 14 CASSRRDTNYEQYF